This record concerns one T cell receptor (beta chain) sequence. Its antigen is not identified. This record comes from a study of post-analysis software for immune sequencing data. V dropped 4 bases and J dropped 1 base, with 16 bases sitting between them. The germline V gene encodes CDR1 MGHDK and CDR2 SYGVNS. This CDR3 is 16 amino acids long. Whole-study results and caveats: When patients were compared with controls, five TRBV segments were more frequent, TRBV5-6, TRBV5-1 and TRBV20-1 among them. Normalized Chao1 diversity was significantly reduced in patients versus controls. Batch-matched samples strongly co-clustered by F measure.

Unique molecular identifiers were carried by the TCR beta cDNA libraries. T cells numbering about 0.9 to 10 million yielded cDNA molecules that totaled roughly 500,000. One entry per CDR3 protein, called by TCRdb with MiXCR from the PCR reads. The repertoire holds 600,000 to 750,000 distinct CDR3 sequences, 59% seen once, with 10% to 12% in the top ten. Sequenced material: blood. The chain recombines TRBV25-1 with TRBJ2-5, with D perhaps assigned TRBD1 or TRBD2 (5 bases each). The receptor was isolated from a girl aged 2 to 10 with multiple sclerosis. In DNA, the CDR3 is TGTGCCAGCAGTGCGGGACCTGGGACCGGCCAAGAGACCCAGTACTTC. It codes for CASSAGPGTGQETQYF.